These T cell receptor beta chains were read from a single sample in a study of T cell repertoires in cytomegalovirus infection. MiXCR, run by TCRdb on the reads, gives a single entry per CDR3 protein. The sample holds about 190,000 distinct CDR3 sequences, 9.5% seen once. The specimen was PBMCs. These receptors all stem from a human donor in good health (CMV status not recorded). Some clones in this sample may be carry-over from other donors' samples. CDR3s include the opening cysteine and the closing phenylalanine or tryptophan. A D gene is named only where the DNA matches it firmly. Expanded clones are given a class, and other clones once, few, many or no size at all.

cdr3_aa: CASRQVNLNTEAFF
cdr3_nt: TGTGCCAGCAGGCAGGTTAATCTGAACACTGAAGCTTTCTTT
v_call: TRBV28
d_call: .
j_call: TRBJ1-1
clone_size: .

cdr3_aa: CASRDLGRARTEAFF
cdr3_nt: TGTGCCAGCAGAGACCTCGGGAGGGCGCGAACTGAAGCTTTCTTT
v_call: TRBV6-6
d_call: .
j_call: TRBJ1-1
clone_size: many

cdr3_aa: CASSLVRGLSSYNEQFF
cdr3_nt: TGTGCCAGCAGCTTAGTAAGGGGCTTAAGCTCCTACAATGAGCAGTTCTTC
v_call: TRBV11-2
d_call: .
j_call: TRBJ2-1
clone_size: many

cdr3_aa: CASAWGGKGEQYF
cdr3_nt: TGTGCCAGCGCGTGGGGGGGTAAGGGCGAGCAGTACTTC
v_call: TRBV28
d_call: TRBD2
j_call: TRBJ2-7
clone_size: .

cdr3_aa: CASSLSGRGRISTDTQYF
cdr3_nt: TGTGCCAGCAGCTTGTCCGGGCGCGGGAGGATCAGCACAGATACGCAGTATTTT
v_call: TRBV27
d_call: TRBD2
j_call: TRBJ2-3
clone_size: many

cdr3_aa: CAPLWLANRESYNEQFF
cdr3_nt: TGTGCCCCTCTTTGGCTAGCGAATCGGGAGTCCTACAATGAGCAGTTCTTC
v_call: TRBV19
d_call: .
j_call: TRBJ2-1
clone_size: many

cdr3_aa: CASSPGQGVKYEQYF
cdr3_nt: TGTGCCAGCAGCCCCGGACAGGGGGTAAAGTACGAGCAGTACTTC
v_call: TRBV7-9
d_call: TRBD1
j_call: TRBJ2-7
clone_size: many

cdr3_aa: CSVLGTRGTYEQYF
cdr3_nt: TGCAGCGTGCTGGGGACCAGGGGGACCTACGAGCAGTACTTC
v_call: TRBV29-1
d_call: TRBD1
j_call: TRBJ2-7
clone_size: .

cdr3_aa: CARSTRGGSNQPQHF
cdr3_nt: TGTGCCAGAAGCACGAGGGGGGGGAGCAATCAGCCCCAGCATTTT
v_call: TRBV7-2
d_call: .
j_call: TRBJ1-5
clone_size: .

cdr3_aa: CASSLGYRAGEQFF
cdr3_nt: TGTGCCAGCAGCTTGGGTTACAGGGCCGGTGAGCAGTTCTTC
v_call: TRBV7-6
d_call: .
j_call: TRBJ2-1
clone_size: many

cdr3_aa: CASSSWQISGNTIYF
cdr3_nt: TGTGCCAGCAGTTCATGGCAAATCTCTGGAAACACCATATATTTT
v_call: TRBV28
d_call: .
j_call: TRBJ1-3
clone_size: few

cdr3_aa: CASSARTGGFEQYF
cdr3_nt: TGTGCCAGCAGTGCAAGAACAGGGGGCTTCGAGCAGTACTTC
v_call: TRBV6-1
d_call: TRBD1
j_call: TRBJ2-7
clone_size: many

cdr3_aa: CATSRDGTNGYTF
cdr3_nt: TGTGCCACCAGCAGAGATGGAACAAATGGCTACACCTTC
v_call: TRBV15
d_call: .
j_call: TRBJ1-2
clone_size: many

cdr3_aa: CASSAGDHYYGYTF
cdr3_nt: TGTGCCAGCAGCGCCGGGGACCACTACTATGGCTACACCTTC
v_call: TRBV28
d_call: .
j_call: TRBJ1-2
clone_size: many

cdr3_aa: CSARVRDRLSYGYTF
cdr3_nt: TGCAGTGCTAGAGTCCGGGACAGACTCTCCTATGGCTACACCTTC
v_call: TRBV20-1
d_call: TRBD1
j_call: TRBJ1-2
clone_size: few

cdr3_aa: CASSYSSGINEQFF
cdr3_nt: TGTGCCAGCAGTTACTCTAGCGGGATCAATGAGCAGTTCTTC
v_call: TRBV6-2/TRBV6-3
d_call: TRBD2
j_call: TRBJ2-1
clone_size: many

cdr3_aa: CASAEGADHQPQHF
cdr3_nt: TGTGCCAGCGCTGAAGGCGCCGATCATCAGCCCCAGCATTTT
v_call: TRBV12-3/TRBV12-4
d_call: .
j_call: TRBJ1-5
clone_size: once

cdr3_aa: CASSLNRPLGGELFF
cdr3_nt: TGTGCCAGCAGCTTAAACAGGCCGCTCGGCGGGGAGCTGTTTTTT
v_call: TRBV7-2
d_call: .
j_call: TRBJ2-2
clone_size: many

cdr3_aa: CASSLKGGGATYNEQFF
cdr3_nt: TGTGCCAGCAGCTTAAAAGGCGGGGGGGCGACCTACAATGAGCAGTTCTTC
v_call: TRBV7-8
d_call: TRBD2
j_call: TRBJ2-1
clone_size: many

cdr3_aa: CASSMSVSSGGPSSYEQYF
cdr3_nt: TGTGCCAGCAGCATGTCAGTTTCTAGCGGGGGGCCCAGCTCCTACGAGCAGTACTTC
v_call: TRBV11-2
d_call: TRBD2
j_call: TRBJ2-7
clone_size: few

cdr3_aa: CSGTGAPTGELFF
cdr3_nt: TGCAGCGGAACAGGGGCACCCACCGGGGAGCTGTTTTTT
v_call: TRBV29-1
d_call: TRBD1
j_call: TRBJ2-2
clone_size: few

cdr3_aa: CASSLGGQGAPLHF
cdr3_nt: TGTGCCAGCAGTTTAGGGGGACAGGGTGCACCCCTCCACTTT
v_call: TRBV12-3/TRBV12-4
d_call: TRBD1
j_call: TRBJ1-6
clone_size: .

cdr3_aa: CASAPGTSYVQYF
cdr3_nt: TGTGCCAGCGCTCCCGGGACTTCCTACGTGCAGTACTTC
v_call: TRBV28
d_call: .
j_call: TRBJ2-7
clone_size: .

cdr3_aa: CASSLVAGGYYEQYF
cdr3_nt: TGTGCCAGCAGCTTAGTCGCGGGAGGGTACTACGAGCAGTACTTC
v_call: TRBV7-2
d_call: TRBD2
j_call: TRBJ2-7
clone_size: many

cdr3_aa: CASSLDGRDYGYTF
cdr3_nt: TGTGCCAGCAGCTTGGACGGGAGGGACTATGGCTACACCTTC
v_call: TRBV5-4
d_call: .
j_call: TRBJ1-2
clone_size: few

cdr3_aa: CASSLLQGASPLHF
cdr3_nt: TGTGCCAGCAGCTTACTACAGGGGGCCTCACCCCTCCACTTT
v_call: TRBV7-2
d_call: TRBD1
j_call: TRBJ1-6
clone_size: .

cdr3_aa: CASSEPPGQSNNQPQHF
cdr3_nt: TGTGCCAGCAGTGAACCTCCGGGACAGAGTAACAATCAGCCCCAGCATTTT
v_call: TRBV6-1
d_call: TRBD1
j_call: TRBJ1-5
clone_size: many

cdr3_aa: CSVEDPSAAGGTEAFF
cdr3_nt: TGCAGCGTTGAAGATCCCTCGGCAGCTGGGGGGACTGAAGCTTTCTTT
v_call: TRBV29-1
d_call: .
j_call: TRBJ1-1
clone_size: many

cdr3_aa: CASSLARGPTGELFF
cdr3_nt: TGCGCCAGCAGCTTGGCCAGGGGGCCCACCGGGGAGCTGTTTTTT
v_call: TRBV5-1
d_call: TRBD1
j_call: TRBJ2-2
clone_size: .

cdr3_aa: CASSLVSPGQVTYEQYF
cdr3_nt: TGTGCCAGCAGCTTAGTGTCACCGGGACAGGTGACCTACGAGCAGTACTTC
v_call: TRBV7-2
d_call: TRBD1
j_call: TRBJ2-7
clone_size: many

cdr3_aa: CASSLEGIDRGYTF
cdr3_nt: TGTGCCAGCAGTTTAGAAGGGATTGATCGAGGCTACACCTTC
v_call: TRBV28
d_call: .
j_call: TRBJ1-2
clone_size: many

cdr3_aa: CAIRETSEAFF
cdr3_nt: TGTGCCATCAGGGAGACTTCTGAAGCTTTCTTT
v_call: TRBV10-3
d_call: .
j_call: TRBJ1-1
clone_size: few

cdr3_aa: CSVPLAGASYEQYF
cdr3_nt: TGCAGTGTCCCCCTAGCGGGGGCCTCCTACGAGCAGTACTTC
v_call: TRBV20-1
d_call: TRBD2
j_call: TRBJ2-7
clone_size: .

cdr3_aa: CASSLDTSGESAEQFF
cdr3_nt: TGTGCCAGCAGTTTAGATACTAGCGGGGAATCCGCTGAGCAGTTCTTC
v_call: TRBV12-3/TRBV12-4
d_call: TRBD2
j_call: TRBJ2-1
clone_size: few

cdr3_aa: CSAKTEGTEAFF
cdr3_nt: TGCAGTGCCAAGACAGAAGGCACTGAAGCTTTCTTT
v_call: TRBV20-1
d_call: .
j_call: TRBJ1-1
clone_size: .

cdr3_aa: CASSRDRGLNQPQHF
cdr3_nt: TGTGCCAGCAGCAGGGACAGGGGGCTGAATCAGCCCCAGCATTTT
v_call: TRBV6-6
d_call: TRBD1
j_call: TRBJ1-5
clone_size: many

cdr3_aa: CASSPGGLSYERQYF
cdr3_nt: TGTGCCAGTAGTCCCGGGGGCCTTTCATACGAGCGGCAGTACTTC
v_call: TRBV19
d_call: .
j_call: TRBJ2-7
clone_size: few

cdr3_aa: CASSLGTINTEAFF
cdr3_nt: TGTGCCAGCAGCTTGGGGACAATAAACACTGAAGCTTTCTTT
v_call: TRBV7-2
d_call: .
j_call: TRBJ1-1
clone_size: .

cdr3_aa: CASSIWGSNQPQHF
cdr3_nt: TGTGCCAGTAGTATTTGGGGTAGCAATCAGCCCCAGCATTTT
v_call: TRBV19
d_call: .
j_call: TRBJ1-5
clone_size: many

cdr3_aa: CTSSFSGSRDEQFF
cdr3_nt: TGTACCAGCAGTTTTAGCGGGAGTAGGGATGAGCAGTTCTTC
v_call: TRBV28
d_call: TRBD2
j_call: TRBJ2-1
clone_size: .

cdr3_aa: CASSNKETQYF
cdr3_nt: TGCGCCAGCAGTAACAAAGAGACCCAGTACTTC
v_call: TRBV10-2
d_call: .
j_call: TRBJ2-5
clone_size: few

cdr3_aa: CASSPAGAHEQYF
cdr3_nt: TGTGCCAGCTCACCAGCGGGCGCCCACGAGCAGTACTTC
v_call: TRBV7-2
d_call: .
j_call: TRBJ2-7
clone_size: many

cdr3_aa: CASGMVSEKLFF
cdr3_nt: TGTGCCAGCGGAATGGTCAGCGAAAAACTGTTTTTT
v_call: TRBV2
d_call: .
j_call: TRBJ1-4
clone_size: few

cdr3_aa: CASRDRDTEAFF
cdr3_nt: TGTGCCAGCAGAGACAGGGACACTGAAGCTTTCTTT
v_call: TRBV2
d_call: TRBD1
j_call: TRBJ1-1
clone_size: .

cdr3_aa: CASSLPSGTASSGNTIYF
cdr3_nt: TGTGCCAGCAGTCTACCATCCGGGACAGCGTCCTCTGGAAACACCATATATTTT
v_call: TRBV2
d_call: TRBD1
j_call: TRBJ1-3
clone_size: many

cdr3_aa: CASSLSSLVETQYF
cdr3_nt: TGTGCCAGCAGCTTGTCGTCCCTCGTGGAGACCCAGTACTTC
v_call: TRBV5-6
d_call: .
j_call: TRBJ2-5
clone_size: many

cdr3_aa: CASSQANGDSADGYTF
cdr3_nt: TGCGCCAGCAGCCAAGCCAACGGGGATAGTGCGGATGGCTACACCTTC
v_call: TRBV4-3
d_call: .
j_call: TRBJ1-2
clone_size: many

cdr3_aa: CASSLVAGGDNEQFF
cdr3_nt: TGCGCCAGCAGCTTGGTTGCGGGAGGAGACAATGAGCAGTTCTTC
v_call: TRBV5-1
d_call: TRBD2
j_call: TRBJ2-1
clone_size: .